Shown below are 13 T cell receptor beta chains from a single sample sequenced in a study of cytomegalovirus exposure and HLA in healthy donors. Use of 60 Vbeta and 13 Jbeta primers characterized the PCR. TCRdb keeps only in-frame clones here, not all; method: immunoSEQ multiplex PCR. The table lists approximately 210,000 clones, roughly three quarters of them singletons. The source material was PBMCs. The receptor source for this set is a woman between 45 and 65 years old in good health and CMV-seronegative.

V is TRBV9 and J is TRBJ2-5; the match to TRBD1 covers 11 bases. CDR1 is SGDLS and CDR2 is YYNGEE in the germline V gene. J lost 5 bases, V lost 4 bases, and 7 bases had no gene match. CDR3 length equals 15 residues. CDR3 bases: TGTGCCAGCAGCATCGGACAGGGGGCAGGTGAGACCCAGTACTTC. Translated: CASSIGQGAGETQYF. Looking up the rest from reference TRBV9 and TRBJ2-5 gives the full variable domain: DSGVTQTPKHLITATGQRVTLRCSPRSGDLSVYWYQQSLDQGLQFLIQYYNGEERAKGNILERFSAQQFPDLHSELNLSSLELGDSALYFCASSIGQGAGETQYFGPGTRLLVL.

The chain links TRBV7-6 to TRBJ2-5, with no clear D. Germline V gives CDR1 SGHVS, CDR2 FNYEAQ. Trimming stripped 4 bases from V and 5 bases from J, with 8 bases between. CDR3 length: 12 amino acids. Here the CDR3 reads CASSSPRETQYF. CDR3 coding DNA: TGTGCCAGCAGCTCCCCACGGGAGACCCAGTACTTC.

The chain uses TRBV25-1 and TRBJ1-4; maybe TRBD1 (5 bases). The V end was cut by 5 bases, the J end by 1 base, with 11 bases between. This CDR3 has 15 residues. Germline loops: CDR1 MGHDK, CDR2 SYGVNS. CDR3 bases: TGTGCCAGCAGTCGCAGGGTTCTAACTAATGAAAAACTGTTTTTT. Protein sequence: CASSRRVLTNEKLFF.

With regard to this clone: Other DNA sequences in this sample translate to the same CDR3. V and J are TRBV18 and TRBJ2-3, with 8 bases aligning to TRBD2. Trimming cost V 3 bases and J 0 bases; bases outside gene matches: 5. The CDR3 is 16 residues long. In germline, CDR1 is KGHSH, CDR2 LQKENI. CDR3 in amino acids: CASSPDSGTSTDTQYF. Written as DNA, the CDR3 is TGTGCCAGCTCACCCGATAGCGGGACTAGCACAGATACGCAGTATTTT.

This sequence joins TRBV14 and TRBJ2-1, with a possible D match to TRBD1 (6 bases). The CDR3 spans 14 residues. The V and J ends lost 5 bases and 8 bases respectively, with 16 bases between them. Germline assignment: CDR1 SGHDN and CDR2 FVKESK. CDR3 in amino acids: CASSAGTPRDEQFF. The CDR3 DNA reads as TGTGCCAGCAGCGCAGGGACACCAAGGGATGAGCAGTTCTTC.

The J gene is TRBJ1-1, the V gene TRBV2; no firm D call. This CDR3 is built from 12 residues. The V end was cut by 8 bases, the J end by 10 bases, with 17 bases between. The V gene's germline CDR1 is SNHLY and CDR2 FYNNEI. This chain's CDR3 is CASASNSRRAFF. CDR3 coding DNA: TGTGCCAGCGCTTCGAATAGTCGAAGAGCTTTCTTT.

This clone was seen only a few times. The V gene is TRBV4-3, the J gene TRBJ2-7; 9 bases align to TRBD1. The CDR3 runs to 14 residues. Unmatched junction bases numbered 3, after V lost 1 base and J lost 5 bases. Looked up from germline, CDR1 is LGHNA and CDR2 is YSLEER. CDR3 nucleotide sequence: TGCGCCAGCAGCCAAGGACAGGGGGTAAACGAGCAGTACTTC. Its translation is CASSQGQGVNEQYF.

The sample holds one count of this clone. V usage is TRBV6-5 and J usage is TRBJ2-7; 13 bases are shared with TRBD2. The CDR3 consists of 15 residues. Trimming cost V 2 bases and J 6 bases; bases outside gene matches: 4. Germline V CDR1 and CDR2: MNHEY, SVGAGI. The CDR3 DNA is TGTGCCAGCAGTTACCCACTAGCGGGGGGGCGCGAGCAGTACTTC. Translation gives CASSYPLAGGREQYF.

The rearrangement links TRBV7-6 to TRBJ1-2; no firm D call. Trimming removed 5 bases from V and 3 bases from J, with 19 bases in between. There are 16 residues in the CDR3. In germline, CDR1 is SGHVS, CDR2 FNYEAQ. CDR3: CASSRSVSSRDYGYTF. CDR3 coding DNA: TGTGCCAGCAGCCGCTCCGTGTCGTCACGGGACTATGGCTACACCTTC.

This clone occurred a few times. This CDR3 reads CASSGRGASYNEQFF. CDR3 sequence (DNA): TGTGCCAGTAGTGGGCGGGGCGCCTCCTACAATGAGCAGTTCTTC. The V call is TRBV19, the J call TRBJ2-1; tentatively, D is TRBD2 (6 bases). Germline-derived CDR1 and CDR2 are LNHDA and SQIVND (reference sequence). Trimming cost V 5 bases and J 0 bases, with 11 bases left between them. This CDR3 is built from 15 residues.

V usage is TRBV4-1 and J usage is TRBJ1-2, with TRBD1 identical over 7 bases. This CDR3 has 14 amino acids. V gave up 0 bases and J gave up 7 bases; unmatched junction bases: 5. Germline V gene data show CDR1 as MGHRA and CDR2 as YSYEKL. Here the CDR3 reads CASSQEQDRFGYTF. CDR3 DNA: TGCGCCAGCAGCCAAGAACAGGACAGGTTTGGCTACACCTTC.

The rearrangement links TRBV11-1 to TRBJ1-1, with TRBD1 identical over 8 bases. Trimming took 4 bases from V and 1 from J; bases not matched to a gene: 5. The CDR3 loop spans 15 amino acids. Germline loops: CDR1 SGHAT, CDR2 FQDESV (reference sequence). In DNA form, the CDR3 reads TGTGCCAGCAGCTCGCAGGGGGCGGGGAACACTGAAGCTTTCTTT. This sequence encodes CASSSQGAGNTEAFF.

The rearrangement uses TRBV28 and TRBJ2-7; 9 positions agree with TRBD1. The CDR3 is 16 amino acids. Germline-derived CDR1 and CDR2 are MDHEN and SYDVKM. Trimming took 10 bases from V and 3 from J; bases not matched to a gene: 16. The CDR3: CAILAPTGTGSYEQYF. CDR3 nucleotides: TGTGCCATCCTGGCTCCTACCGGGACAGGGAGCTACGAGCAGTACTTC. The full variable domain, in which reference TRBV28 and TRBJ2-7 provide the parts outside the CDR3, is DVKVTQSSRYLVKRTGEKVFLECVQDMDHENMFWYRQDPGLGLRLIYFSYDVKMKEKGDIPEGYSVSREKKERFSLILESASTNQTSMYLCAILAPTGTGSYEQYFGPGTRLTVT.